This is a list of T cell receptor beta chains from one sample in a study of cytomegalovirus exposure and HLA in healthy donors. Clones were sequenced by immunoSEQ multiplex PCR, and TCRdb holds only the in-frame ones, with some missing. This table holds 150,000 or so clones, roughly 91% found once. Sequencing was carried out using PBMCs. The receptors were sampled from a woman younger than 30 in good health and CMV-seropositive. Each CDR3 is given with its conserved first and last residue. Each record gives: clone size, V gene, D gene, J gene, CDR3 protein, CDR3 DNA. D genes are given only for firm matches. Clone size is shown for a subset of rows, as once, few, many or a class of expanded clone.

.	TRBV19	TRBD2	TRBJ2-3	CATRTSGSTDTQYF	TGTGCCACGAGGACTAGCGGGAGTACAGATACGCAGTATTTT
.	TRBV9	.	TRBJ2-3	CASSVGGTLTDTQYF	TGTGCCAGCAGCGTTGGGGGGACCCTCACAGATACGCAGTATTTT
.	TRBV6-6	TRBD2	TRBJ2-1	CASSPNTRTRNNEQFF	TGTGCCAGCAGTCCCAATACCAGGACTAGGAACAATGAGCAGTTCTTC
few	TRBV19	TRBD2	TRBJ2-3	CASSASGRADTQYF	TGTGCCAGTAGTGCTAGCGGGAGAGCAGATACGCAGTATTTT
.	TRBV15	TRBD1	TRBJ2-5	CATSGGQFAETQYF	TGTGCCACCAGCGGGGGACAGTTTGCGGAGACCCAGTACTTC
once	TRBV15	.	TRBJ2-7	CATSRARDISYEQYF	TGTGCCACCAGCAGAGCCCGGGACATCTCCTACGAGCAGTACTTC
.	TRBV6-5	TRBD2	TRBJ2-7	CASSYSGAGETYEQYF	TGTGCCAGCAGTTACTCTGGGGCGGGAGAGACCTACGAGCAGTACTTC
.	TRBV11-3	TRBD2	TRBJ2-3	CASTRTSGRDTQYF	TGTGCCAGCACCCGGACTAGCGGCAGAGATACGCAGTATTTT
.	TRBV25-1	.	TRBJ2-7	CASSVGTNYEQYF	TGTGCCAGCAGTGTCGGTACCAATTACGAGCAGTACTTC
.	TRBV6-5	TRBD1	TRBJ2-1	CASRDRVGEQFF	TGTGCCAGCAGGGACAGGGTCGGGGAGCAGTTCTTC
once	TRBV29-1	TRBD2	TRBJ2-5	CSVEDFSGSPQETQYF	TGCAGCGTTGAAGACTTCAGCGGGAGCCCCCAAGAGACCCAGTACTTC
.	TRBV4-2	.	TRBJ1-5	CASSQDNGKYQPQHF	TGTGCCAGCAGCCAAGATAACGGGAAATATCAGCCCCAGCATTTT
once	TRBV4-2	TRBD2	TRBJ2-1	CASSQGLAVYNEQFF	TGTGCCAGCAGCCAAGGACTAGCGGTATACAATGAGCAGTTCTTC
.	TRBV4-2	.	TRBJ1-4	CASSQDRGVTTVAPNEKLFF	TGTGCCAGCAGCCAAGATCGGGGTGTTACAACAGTAGCTCCTAATGAAAAACTGTTTTTT
.	TRBV5-1	TRBD2	TRBJ2-7	CASSLTSGRRYEQYF	TGCGCCAGCAGCTTAACTAGCGGGAGGCGGTACGAGCAGTACTTC
.	TRBV30	TRBD2	TRBJ2-3	CAWMGLAVTDTQYF	TGTGCCTGGATGGGGCTAGCGGTCACAGATACGCAGTATTTT
.	TRBV6-5	.	TRBJ1-2	CASSRQASVDYGYTF	TGTGCCAGCAGTAGACAGGCCTCCGTAGACTATGGCTACACCTTC
.	TRBV30	.	TRBJ2-2	CAWSVIRTASAELFF	TGTGCCTGGAGTGTTATTAGGACAGCTTCGGCGGAGCTGTTTTTT
.	TRBV5-1	.	TRBJ2-1	CASSFYSRVAYNEQFF	TGCGCCAGCAGCTTCTACTCCAGGGTTGCCTACAATGAGCAGTTCTTC
.	TRBV27	.	TRBJ2-1	CASSLYPYGSSYNEQFF	TGTGCCAGCAGTTTATACCCTTACGGGAGCTCCTACAATGAGCAGTTCTTC
.	TRBV29-1	TRBD2	TRBJ2-5	CSTSGQETQYF	TGCAGCACTAGCGGCCAAGAGACCCAGTACTTC
once	TRBV11-3	.	TRBJ1-2	CASSSGVSLGDYGYTF	TGTGCCAGCAGCTCTGGGGTCAGCCTGGGAGACTATGGCTACACCTTC
.	TRBV27	.	TRBJ1-4	CASGTYGSSHEKLFF	TGTGCCAGCGGGACTTATGGGAGTTCACATGAAAAACTGTTTTTT
.	TRBV27	.	TRBJ1-4	CASSTRQGTTNEKLFF	TGTGCCAGCAGTACCCGCCAGGGAACAACCAATGAAAAACTGTTTTTT
.	TRBV28	.	TRBJ2-6	CASSPPQAGANVLTF	TGTGCCAGCAGCCCCCCCCAGGCTGGGGCCAACGTCCTGACTTTC
.	TRBV29-1	TRBD1	TRBJ2-2	CSALGQHTGELFF	TGCAGCGCCTTGGGACAGCACACCGGGGAGCTGTTTTTT
.	TRBV5-1	.	TRBJ2-7	CASSLEAETEQYF	TGCGCCAGCAGCTTGGAGGCCGAGACAGAGCAGTACTTC
.	TRBV5-1	TRBD2	TRBJ2-1	CASSLTSGNNEQFF	TGCGCCAGCAGCTTAACTAGCGGAAACAATGAGCAGTTCTTC
once	TRBV7-2	TRBD2	TRBJ2-7	CASSPGTISYEQYF	TGTGCCAGCAGCCCTGGGACTATCTCCTACGAGCAGTACTTC
.	TRBV6-5	.	TRBJ1-5	CASSQNLNQPQHF	TGTGCCAGCAGTCAAAACCTAAATCAGCCCCAGCATTTT
.	TRBV19	TRBD2	TRBJ2-2	CASSTETSGRQTGELFF	TGTGCCAGTAGTACCGAGACTAGCGGGAGACAGACCGGGGAGCTGTTTTTT
.	TRBV7-9	.	TRBJ2-5	CASSPYQETQYF	TGTGCCAGCAGCCCGTACCAAGAGACCCAGTACTTC
.	TRBV9	TRBD2	TRBJ2-1	CASSPRGLAGYDEQFF	TGTGCCAGCAGCCCCCGAGGACTAGCGGGATACGATGAGCAGTTCTTC